Following are 14 T cell receptor beta chains from one sample sequenced in a study of shared clonotypes between healthy human individuals. Method: immunoSEQ multiplex PCR; TCRdb's copy keeps in-frame clones and lacks some. Of around 2.3 million clones in the sample, more than 90% were seen once. Specimen: naive CD4+ T cells sorted from blood. Specified subset: CD45RA+ positively selected. These receptors were obtained from a young man in good health.

V and J are TRBV4-1 and TRBJ2-7, with D unclear. V was trimmed by 2 bases and J by 5 bases, leaving 10 bases between them. Germline V CDR1 and CDR2: MGHRA, YSYEKL. The CDR3 sequence is 13 residues long. The CDR3 DNA sequence: TGCGCCAGCAGCCAAAGTGTAGTGGACGAGCAGTACTTC. Protein product: CASSQSVVDEQYF.

The chain uses TRBV27 and TRBJ2-2; 8 bases fit TRBD1. The CDR3 contains 15 residues. CDR1 is MNHEY and CDR2 is SMNVEV in the germline V gene (reference sequence). The V and J ends lost 4 bases and 7 bases, in that order; junction bases with no gene match: 8. The CDR3 region has the DNA TGTGCCAGCAGTTGGAGGGACAGGCCCCTCGGGGAGCTGTTTTTT. It specifies CASSWRDRPLGELFF.

This clone was recorded only once. The gene calls are TRBV5-4 and TRBJ1-2, with a weak D call TRBD1 (6 bases). V lost 3 bases and J lost 4, with 10 bases in between. The CDR3 is made up of 13 amino acids. Germline assignment: CDR1 SGHNT and CDR2 YYREEE (reference sequence). The CDR3 bases are TGTGCCAGCAGCTCTCAGGGGAGCTATGGCTACACCTTC. Translation: CASSSQGSYGYTF.

A note on this clone: The same CDR3 also results from other DNA sequences found in this sample. This chain links TRBV5-1 with TRBJ1-1; 9 bases are shared with TRBD1. With V trimmed by 5 bases and J by 4 bases, 6 bases remained unmatched. Germline V gene lookup returns CDR1 SGHRS and CDR2 YFSETQ. The CDR3 runs 14 residues. The CDR3 here is CASSQQDRGTEAFF. CDR3 nucleotide sequence: TGCGCCAGCAGTCAACAGGACAGGGGCACTGAAGCTTTCTTT. The variable domain in full, with the rest retrieved from reference TRBV5-1 and TRBJ1-1, is KAGVTQTPRYLIKTRGQQVTLSCSPISGHRSVSWYQQTPGQGLQFLFEYFSETQRNKGNFPGRFSGRQFSNSRSEMNVSTLELGDSALYLCASSQQDRGTEAFFGQGTRLTVV.

V and J are TRBV5-1 and TRBJ2-5, with D maybe TRBD1 (5 bases). Germline V CDR1 and CDR2: SGHRS, YFSETQ. With 4 bases removed from V and 4 bases from J, the gap between germline ends came to 14 bases. The CDR3 has 14 residues. CDR3 sequence (DNA): TGCGCCAGCAGCAATATTAGGGGTGCAGAGACCCAGTACTTC. Protein sequence: CASSNIRGAETQYF.

This clone showed up just once. The chain joins TRBV7-6 to TRBJ2-7; D possibly corresponds to TRBD2 (5 bases). Germline assignment: CDR1 SGHVS and CDR2 FNYEAQ. Trimming stripped 0 bases from V and 3 bases from J, with 9 bases between. The CDR3 sequence is 14 residues long. The CDR3 DNA reads as TGTGCCAGCAGCTTAGCAGAGGGTTTCTACGAGCAGTACTTC. Amino acids: CASSLAEGFYEQYF. Drawing the rest from reference TRBV7-6 and TRBJ2-7, the complete variable domain is GAGVSQSPRYKVTKRGQDVALRCDPISGHVSLYWYRQALGQGPEFLTYFNYEAQQDKSGLPNDRFSAERPEGSISTLTIQRTEQRDSAMYRCASSLAEGFYEQYFGPGTRLTVT.

The chain employs TRBV9 and TRBJ1-2, with TRBD1 as a possible D gene (6 bases). V was shortened by 0 bases and J by 4 bases, with 10 bases between the two germline ends. There are 14 residues in the CDR3. In germline, CDR1 is SGDLS, CDR2 YYNGEE. The chain's CDR3 is CASSVAGASYGYTF. CDR3 in DNA: TGTGCCAGCAGCGTAGCAGGGGCGAGCTATGGCTACACCTTC.

The chain uses TRBV18 and TRBJ2-5; the match to TRBD1 covers 7 bases. Looked up from germline, CDR1 is KGHSH and CDR2 is LQKENI. The V segment lost 1 base and the J segment 3 bases; nucleotides outside the gene matches: 5. CDR3 length equals 15 residues. The CDR3 region is CASSPLYRGEETQYF. DNA of the CDR3: TGTGCCAGCTCACCACTTTACAGGGGTGAAGAGACCCAGTACTTC.

The V call is TRBV28, the J call TRBJ2-7; TRBD1 agrees at 7 bases. The CDR3 is made up of 12 amino acids. J gave up 3 bases and V 10 bases, and 6 bases lay outside the gene matches. The germline gives CDR1 MDHEN, CDR2 SYDVKM. CDR3 residues: CATGQADYEQYF. CDR3 DNA sequence: TGTGCCACCGGACAGGCGGACTACGAGCAGTACTTC.

The rearrangement uses TRBV2 and TRBJ2-5, with a tentative D call TRBD2 (5 bases). CDR3 size: 15 residues. Looked up from germline, CDR1 is SNHLY and CDR2 is FYNNEI. The V end lost 5 bases, the J end lost 5 bases, and 18 bases lay between the germline ends. The CDR3 DNA follows: TGTGCCAGCAGTAACGGGGTGAGGGATCAGGAGACCCAGTACTTC. It is translated as CASSNGVRDQETQYF.

The chain has TRBV2 and TRBJ2-3; D remains ambiguous. V was shortened by 6 bases and J by 5 bases, with 18 bases between the two germline ends. The length of the CDR3 is 15 residues. Germline CDR1 is SNHLY and CDR2 is FYNNEI. The CDR3 nucleotides read TGTGCCAGCAGAGATCGACCGGGCTGGGGAGATACGCAGTATTTT. Translation gives CASRDRPGWGDTQYF.

The chain has TRBV19 and TRBJ1-6; 8 bases map to TRBD1. The length of the CDR3 is 16 residues. From germline, CDR1 is LNHDA and CDR2 SQIVND (reference sequence). V dropped 3 bases and J dropped 9; count of bases not matched to a gene: 10. In DNA form, the CDR3 reads TGTGCCAGTAGTATTGGACAGGGCGCATCGGGTTCACCCCTCCACTTT. Its protein is CASSIGQGASGSPLHF.

This chain connects TRBV28 to TRBJ1-2; 8 bases map to TRBD1. The CDR3 length is 13 residues. V lost 8 bases, J lost 8 bases, and 10 bases stayed unmatched. Per germline, CDR1 MDHEN and CDR2 SYDVKM. CDR3 loop: CASLIQGAPGYTF. In nucleotides, the CDR3 is TGTGCCAGCCTAATCCAGGGGGCGCCCGGCTACACCTTC.

This clone has just one count. The rearrangement links TRBV7-8 to TRBJ2-7; the D is unclear. Germline assignment: CDR1 SGHVS and CDR2 FQNEAQ. The V end was cut by 2 bases, the J end by 1 base, with 15 bases between. CDR3 length: 16 amino acids. CDR3 sequence (DNA): TGTGCCAGCAGCTTAAGGTGGGCAGAAACTTCCTACGAGCAGTACTTC. Translating it yields CASSLRWAETSYEQYF. The entire variable domain, with the rest obtained from reference TRBV7-8 and TRBJ2-7, is as follows: GAGVSQSPRYKVAKRGQDVALRCDPISGHVSLFWYQQALGQGPEFLTYFQNEAQLDKSGLPSDRFFAERPEGSVSTLKIQRTQQEDSAVYLCASSLRWAETSYEQYFGPGTRLTVT.